These 29 T cell receptor beta chains came from one sample sequenced in a study of blood T cells in healthy people across ages. Sample-barcoded 5' priming and a J-beta primer mix drove a second PCR of roughly 6 to 12 cycles. TCRdb re-called the 5' RACE reads with MiXCR, one entry per CDR3 protein. This table holds approximately 780,000 distinct CDR3 sequences, under 30% found once. The data were also submitted as part of a second study, on T cells of mothers and their children.

Input material: blood. The receptors derive from a boy aged 10-17 years in good health.

This clonotype was found a few times. This chain links TRBV6-6 with TRBJ2-7, with D tentatively TRBD1 (6 bases). This CDR3 has 15 residues. V gave up 6 bases and J gave up 5 bases, with 20 bases separating them. Germline values: CDR1 MNHNY, CDR2 SVGAGI (reference sequence). The CDR3 loop reads CASSGGQTPTDEQYF. For the CDR3, the DNA is TGTGCCAGCAGCGGAGGACAGACCCCCACGGACGAGCAGTACTTC.

The chain has TRBV20-1 and TRBJ1-2; the match to TRBD1 covers 8 bases. The length of the CDR3 is 13 residues. In germline, CDR1 is DFQATT, CDR2 SNEGSKA (reference sequence). Germline trimming cut 5 bases from V and 6 bases from J; bases unmatched to any gene: 8. This CDR3 is CSAQGAGGDGYTF. The CDR3 DNA is TGCAGTGCTCAGGGGGCAGGGGGCGATGGCTACACCTTC.

Only a few counts were recorded for this clonotype. This sequence joins TRBV3-1 and TRBJ2-5; D may be TRBD2 (5 bases). Germline V gene data show CDR1 as LGHDT and CDR2 as YNNKEL (reference sequence). Trimming removed 8 bases from V and 0 bases from J, with 10 bases in between. The CDR3 sequence is 13 residues long. The CDR3 is CASGDYHQETQYF. The CDR3 DNA follows: TGTGCCAGCGGCGACTACCACCAAGAGACCCAGTACTTC.

This clonotype turned up a few times. The V gene is TRBV11-2, the J gene TRBJ2-4; D gene unclear. The germline gives CDR1 SGHAT, CDR2 FQNNGV. CDR3 length: 12 amino acids. V was pared by 5 bases and J by 2 bases, with 4 bases between. The CDR3 here is CASSQTKNIQYF. For the CDR3, the DNA is TGTGCCAGCAGCCAAACCAAAAACATTCAGTACTTC.

This clonotype was counted a few times. The rearrangement uses TRBV7-9 and TRBJ2-5; D is perhaps TRBD1 or TRBD2 (5 bases each). This CDR3 has 16 amino acids. Germline values: CDR1 SEHNR, CDR2 FQNEAQ (reference sequence). V was cut by 4 bases and J by 5 bases, with 20 bases left in between. The CDR3 protein is CASSSRKGTDGETQYF. The CDR3, as DNA: TGTGCCAGCAGCTCGCGGAAGGGGACGGATGGGGAGACCCAGTACTTC.

The chain combines TRBV14 with TRBJ2-2; 7 bases line up with TRBD2. Germline V gene lookup returns CDR1 SGHDN and CDR2 FVKESK. The CDR3 loop spans 16 amino acids. J was trimmed by 0 bases and V by 2 bases; bases with no gene match: 3. As DNA, the CDR3 is TGTGCCAGCAGCCAACCCGGACTAGCGAACACCGGGGAGCTGTTTTTT. Its protein product is CASSQPGLANTGELFF.

The genes are TRBV20-1 and TRBJ2-3; tentative D call: TRBD1 (5 bases). Trimming pared 7 bases from V and 5 bases from J, leaving 16 bases between. This CDR3 contains 13 residues. Germline CDR1 and CDR2: DFQATT and SNEGSKA (reference sequence). CDR3 sequence (DNA): TGCAGTGTCTACAGGCACCTGGGAGATACGCAGTATTTT. It translates to CSVYRHLGDTQYF.

This clonotype was detected a few times. The rearrangement links TRBV4-1 to TRBJ2-4; D could derive from TRBD1 or TRBD2 (5 bases each). CDR1 MGHRA and CDR2 YSYEKL come from the germline V gene. V was clipped by 2 bases and J by 7 bases, with 27 bases between them. This CDR3 is built from 19 residues. In DNA, the CDR3 is TGCGCCAGCAGCCAAATGTGGACTGGGAAAAGGGGCCATTGGAACATTCAGTACTTC. This gives the protein CASSQMWTGKRGHWNIQYF.

CDR3 nucleotide sequence: TGTGCCATCAGTGATCATGGCTCTGGAAACACCATATATTTT. Translating it yields CAISDHGSGNTIYF. The gene calls are TRBV10-3 and TRBJ1-3; no clear D. CDR1 and CDR2 from the germline V gene are ENHRY and SYGVKD. V gave up 3 bases and J gave up 0 bases, with 6 bases separating them. CDR3 length: 14 amino acids.

This clonotype came up many times. This chain joins TRBV7-9 and TRBJ2-1; D unclear. The V and J ends lost 0 bases and 6 bases respectively, with 3 bases between them. CDR1 is SEHNR, CDR2 FQNEAQ, per germline (reference sequence). CDR3 size: 12 residues. The CDR3 DNA reads TGTGCCAGCAGCTTAGCTCGCAATGAGCAGTTCTTC. This sequence encodes CASSLARNEQFF. The whole variable domain, filled in from reference TRBV7-9 and TRBJ2-1, reads DTGVSQNPRHKITKRGQNVTFRCDPISEHNRLYWYRQTLGQGPEFLTYFQNEAQLEKSRLLSDRFSAERPKGSFSTLEIQRTEQGDSAMYLCASSLARNEQFFGPGTRLTVL.

This clonotype came up a few times. The chain carries TRBV7-2 and TRBJ1-6; D ambiguous. V was shortened by 1 base and J by 0 bases, with 7 bases between the two germline ends. This CDR3 region has 16 residues. CDR1 and CDR2 from the germline V gene are SGHTA and FQGNSA. CDR3 in amino acids: CASSLGVYSYNSPLHF. The CDR3 region has the DNA TGTGCCAGCAGCTTAGGGGTATACTCCTATAATTCACCCCTCCACTTT.

This clonotype was seen more than once but under ten times. This chain uses TRBV3-1 with TRBJ2-1; D is possibly TRBD2 (5 bases). The closer fit of TRBJ2-5 to the DNA end suggests the J call may be wrong. Germline V CDR1 and CDR2: LGHDT, YNNKEL (reference sequence). This CDR3 has 15 residues. In DNA form, the CDR3 reads TGTGCCAGCAGCCAAGCCCCTATGACTATGGAGACCCAGTACTTC. Its protein is CASSQAPMTMETQYF.

The V call is TRBV3-1, the J call TRBJ1-6, with a possible D match to TRBD1 (5 bases). Germline loops: CDR1 LGHDT, CDR2 YNNKEL (reference sequence). The CDR3 contains 14 residues. Trimming removed 1 base at V and 9 bases at J, with 10 bases between. The CDR3 bases are TGTGCCAGCAGCCAAGGGACATGGGGTTCACCCCTCCACTTT. Protein product: CASSQGTWGSPLHF.

This chain joins TRBV6-5 and TRBJ2-1, with D perhaps given as TRBD1 or TRBD2 (5 bases each). V lost 1 base to trimming and J lost 7 bases, with 14 bases between them. CDR3 length equals 15 residues. From germline, CDR1 is MNHEY and CDR2 SVGAGI. For the CDR3, the DNA is TGTGCCAGCAGTTACTATAGGGGAGAGGGAAATGAGCAGTTCTTC. This encodes CASSYYRGEGNEQFF.

The chain recombines TRBV7-8 with TRBJ2-1, with D tentatively TRBD1 or TRBD2 (5 bases each). CDR3 length: 17 amino acids. CDR1 and CDR2 (germline): SGHVS, FQNEAQ. The V gene lost 4 bases and the J gene lost 6 bases, with 22 bases spanning the gap. The CDR3 DNA is TGTGCCAGCAGCTATAGTGGGGGATTTGGCATCGGCAATGAGCAGTTCTTC. Translated, it gives CASSYSGGFGIGNEQFF.

This clonotype was observed once. The V call is TRBV20-1, the J call TRBJ2-1, with a possible D match to TRBD1 (6 bases). The J call may be incorrect, as the DNA end agrees better with TRBJ2-7. Germline V gene sequence: CDR1 DFQATT, CDR2 SNEGSKA (reference sequence). The CDR3 is 14 amino acids. The DNA of the CDR3 is TGCAGTGCCCCCACTGGGGCAGGGGAAAAAGAGCAGTACTTC. Its protein is CSAPTGAGEKEQYF.

Only a few counts were recorded for this clonotype. The rearrangement links TRBV5-1 to TRBJ2-5, with 11 nucleotides matching TRBD1. Trimming cost V 4 bases and J 4 bases; bases outside gene matches: 6. CDR3 length: 15 amino acids. CDR1 is SGHRS and CDR2 is YFSETQ in the germline V gene. As DNA, the CDR3 is TGCGCCAGCAGCCGCCAGGGGACAGGGGGAGAGACCCAGTACTTC. Translated, it gives CASSRQGTGGETQYF. Full variable domain (rest looked up from reference TRBV5-1 and TRBJ2-5): KAGVTQTPRYLIKTRGQQVTLSCSPISGHRSVSWYQQTPGQGLQFLFEYFSETQRNKGNFPGRFSGRQFSNSRSEMNVSTLELGDSALYLCASSRQGTGGETQYFGPGTRLLVL.

The CDR3, as DNA: TGCAGTGCGGACATGGGACCCGAAAGCACTGAAGCTTTCTTT. The encoded protein is CSADMGPESTEAFF. J is TRBJ1-1 and V is TRBV20-1; possible D gene TRBD1, 5 bases. Germline V gene data show CDR1 as DFQATT and CDR2 as SNEGSKA (reference sequence). The V and J ends lost 6 bases and 4 bases respectively, with 18 bases between them. The CDR3 loop spans 14 amino acids.

The table lists this clonotype with a few counts. The V gene is TRBV6-6, the J gene TRBJ1-6, with D possibly TRBD1 on 5 matching bases. CDR1 and CDR2 from the germline V gene are MNHNY and SVGAGI (reference sequence). The CDR3 is made up of 15 amino acids. V lost 0 bases to trimming and J lost 8 bases, with 11 bases between them. DNA of the CDR3: TGTGCCAGCAGTTACTCGGGGGGGAAGGATTCACCCCTCCACTTT. Amino acid sequence: CASSYSGGKDSPLHF.

This clonotype was observed a handful of times. The chain couples TRBV5-1 to TRBJ2-7; tentatively, D is TRBD1 (6 bases). Trimming removed 3 bases from V and 6 bases from J, with 19 bases in between. The germline gives CDR1 SGHRS, CDR2 YFSETQ. The CDR3 runs 15 residues. The CDR3 spells CASSYEDQGYGEQYF. The CDR3 DNA is TGCGCCAGCAGCTATGAGGACCAGGGGTATGGCGAGCAGTACTTC.

The rearrangement links TRBV25-1 to TRBJ2-4, with D possibly TRBD1 on 6 matching bases. The germline V gene encodes CDR1 MGHDK and CDR2 SYGVNS. CDR3 length: 15 residues. Trimming took off 10 bases at V and 7 bases at J, with 23 bases between the two ends. The CDR3 region has the DNA TGTGCCATCTACAGGGACCCCCTAGGCCGGAACATTCAGTACTTC. As protein: CAIYRDPLGRNIQYF.

This clonotype was recorded once. This rearrangement joins TRBV27 to TRBJ2-7; TRBD2 aligns across 8 bases. Germline values: CDR1 MNHEY, CDR2 SMNVEV (reference sequence). Germline trimming cut 0 bases from V and 2 bases from J; bases unmatched to any gene: 6. The CDR3 length is 16 residues. The CDR3 protein is CASSLSGVAGTYEQYF. The CDR3 DNA reads TGTGCCAGCAGTTTATCCGGGGTAGCGGGGACCTACGAGCAGTACTTC.

The chain combines TRBV6-4 with TRBJ1-4, with a possible D match to TRBD1 (5 bases). This CDR3 is built from 15 residues. CDR1 is MRHNA and CDR2 is SNTAGT in the germline V gene. Trimming shortened V by 4 bases and J by 5 bases, and 14 bases separated the two germline ends. DNA of the CDR3: TGTGCCAGCAGTGCCCGTGGGGGATTCAATGAAAAACTGTTTTTT. Amino acids: CASSARGGFNEKLFF.

This clonotype was found once. Sequence at one end of the junction differs from germline and may be a read error. The CDR3 reads CASSEARGGSRIF. CDR3 bases: TGCGCCAGCAGTGAAGCGCGGGGGGGAAGTAGGATCTTC. This chain connects TRBV2 to TRBJ2-5; 9 bases align to TRBD2. This CDR3 region has 13 residues. In germline, CDR1 is SNHLY, CDR2 FYNNEI.

V usage is TRBV2 and J usage is TRBJ2-4; D remains ambiguous. Germline V gene sequence: CDR1 SNHLY, CDR2 FYNNEI. CDR3 length: 11 amino acids. Trimming stripped 8 bases from V and 8 bases from J, with 10 bases between. CDR3 residues: CASSQVDIQYF. CDR3 nucleotides: TGTGCCAGCTCGCAGGTGGACATTCAGTACTTC.

The rearrangement joins TRBV4-1 to TRBJ2-3; 15 bases are a match to TRBD2. The junction had 8 bases not matched to a gene; V was cut back by 2 bases and J by 5 bases. This CDR3 is built from 18 residues. In germline, CDR1 is MGHRA, CDR2 YSYEKL. CDR3 coding DNA: TGCGCCAGCAGCCAACCTACCGGGACTAGCGGGAGGAGAGATACGCAGTATTTT. Protein sequence: CASSQPTGTSGRRDTQYF.

This clonotype showed up just a few times. This chain connects TRBV9 to TRBJ2-1; 9 bases map to TRBD1. Judging by the DNA end, TRBJ2-5 fits better; the J call may be wrong. This CDR3 has 15 amino acids. The germline CDR1 and CDR2 sequences are SGDLS and YYNGEE. In DNA, the CDR3 is TGTGCCAGCAGCGCCTGGGACAGGGAATCGGAGACCCAGTACTTC. It specifies CASSAWDRESETQYF.

This clonotype was seen only a few times. J is TRBJ2-7 and V is TRBV14; 7 nucleotides align to TRBD2. V lost 1 base and J lost 3; bases outside the gene matches: 9. This CDR3 comprises 16 residues. Germline V gene sequence: CDR1 SGHDN, CDR2 FVKESK. This CDR3 reads CASSQGLGRADYEQYF. In nucleotides, the CDR3 is TGTGCCAGCAGCCAAGGTCTGGGGAGGGCAGACTACGAGCAGTACTTC.

The chain is built from TRBV5-6 and TRBJ2-4, with D perhaps TRBD2 (7 bases). Trimming stripped 7 bases from V and 6 bases from J, with 17 bases between. CDR1 and CDR2 (germline): SGHDT, YYEEEE. The CDR3 contains 14 residues. The CDR3, as DNA: TGTGCCAGCCCCCCGGGGGGCGCGGGAAACATTCAGTACTTC. It specifies CASPPGGAGNIQYF.